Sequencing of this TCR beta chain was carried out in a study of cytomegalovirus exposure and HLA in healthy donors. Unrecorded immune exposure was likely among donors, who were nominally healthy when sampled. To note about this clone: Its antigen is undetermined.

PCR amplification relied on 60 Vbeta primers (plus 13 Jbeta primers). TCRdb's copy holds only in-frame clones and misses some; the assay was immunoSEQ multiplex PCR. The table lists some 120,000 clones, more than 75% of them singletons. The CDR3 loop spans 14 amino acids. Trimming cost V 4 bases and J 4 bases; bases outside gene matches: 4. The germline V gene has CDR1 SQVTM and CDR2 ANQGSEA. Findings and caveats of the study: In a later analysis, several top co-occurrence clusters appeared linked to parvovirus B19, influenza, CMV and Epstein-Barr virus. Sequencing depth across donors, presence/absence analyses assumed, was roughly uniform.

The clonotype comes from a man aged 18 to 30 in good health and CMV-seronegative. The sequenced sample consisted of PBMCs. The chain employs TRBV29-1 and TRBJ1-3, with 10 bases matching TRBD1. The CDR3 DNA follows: TGCAGCGTTGGGGACAGGGGAACGGGAAACACCATATATTTT. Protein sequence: CSVGDRGTGNTIYF.